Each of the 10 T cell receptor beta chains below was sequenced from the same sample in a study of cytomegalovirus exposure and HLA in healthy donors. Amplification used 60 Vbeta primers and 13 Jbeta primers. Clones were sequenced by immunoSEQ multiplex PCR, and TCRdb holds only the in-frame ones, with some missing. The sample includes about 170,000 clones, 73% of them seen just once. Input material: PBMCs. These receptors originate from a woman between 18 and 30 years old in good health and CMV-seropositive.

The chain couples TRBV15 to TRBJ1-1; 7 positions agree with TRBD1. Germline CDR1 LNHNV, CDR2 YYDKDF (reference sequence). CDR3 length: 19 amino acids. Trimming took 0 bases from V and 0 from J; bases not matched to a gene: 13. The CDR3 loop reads CATSRDPPGQATLNTEAFF. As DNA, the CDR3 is TGTGCCACCAGCAGAGATCCCCCAGGACAGGCCACGCTGAACACTGAAGCTTTCTTT.

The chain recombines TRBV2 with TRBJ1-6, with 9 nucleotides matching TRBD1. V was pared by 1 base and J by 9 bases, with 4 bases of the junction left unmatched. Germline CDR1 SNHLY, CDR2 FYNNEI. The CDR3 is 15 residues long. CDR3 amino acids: CASSEVGQGLSPLHF. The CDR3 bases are TGTGCCAGCAGTGAAGTGGGACAGGGACTTTCACCCCTCCACTTT.

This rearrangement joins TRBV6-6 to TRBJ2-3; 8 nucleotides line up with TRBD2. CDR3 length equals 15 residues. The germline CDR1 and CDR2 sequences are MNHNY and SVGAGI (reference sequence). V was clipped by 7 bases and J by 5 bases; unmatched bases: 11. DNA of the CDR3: TGTGCCAGCAAGGCCCGCGGGGGGACCGTAGATACGCAGTATTTT. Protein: CASKARGGTVDTQYF.

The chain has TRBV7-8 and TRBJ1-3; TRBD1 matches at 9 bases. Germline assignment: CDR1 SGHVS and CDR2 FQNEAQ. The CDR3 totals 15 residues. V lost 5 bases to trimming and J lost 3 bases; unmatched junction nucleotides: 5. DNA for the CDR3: TGTGCCAGCAGCCTATCGACAGGGGGTGGAAACACCATATATTTT. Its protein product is CASSLSTGGGNTIYF.

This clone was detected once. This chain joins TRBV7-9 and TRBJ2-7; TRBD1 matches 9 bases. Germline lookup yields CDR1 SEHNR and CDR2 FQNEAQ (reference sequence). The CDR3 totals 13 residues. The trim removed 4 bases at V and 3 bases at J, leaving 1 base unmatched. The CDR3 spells CASSWGQGYEQYF. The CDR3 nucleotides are TGTGCCAGCAGCTGGGGACAGGGCTACGAGCAGTACTTC.

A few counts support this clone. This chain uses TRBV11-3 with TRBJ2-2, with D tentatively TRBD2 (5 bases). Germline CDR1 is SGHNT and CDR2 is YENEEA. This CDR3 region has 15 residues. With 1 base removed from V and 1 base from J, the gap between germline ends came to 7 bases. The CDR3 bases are TGTGCCAGCAGCTTAGTAGGAGGGAACACCGGGGAGCTGTTTTTT. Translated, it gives CASSLVGGNTGELFF. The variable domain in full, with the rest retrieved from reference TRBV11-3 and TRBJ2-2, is EAGVVQSPRYKIIEKKQPVAFWCNPISGHNTLYWYLQNLGQGPELLIRYENEEAVDDSQLPKDRFSAERLKGVDSTLKIQPAELGDSAVYLCASSLVGGNTGELFFGEGSRLTVL.

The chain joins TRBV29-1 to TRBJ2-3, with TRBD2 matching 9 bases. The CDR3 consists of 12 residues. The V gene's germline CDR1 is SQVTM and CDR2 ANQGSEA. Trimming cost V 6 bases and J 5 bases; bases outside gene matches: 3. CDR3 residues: CSVGAGGDTQYF. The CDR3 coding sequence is TGCAGCGTAGGAGCGGGGGGAGATACGCAGTATTTT.

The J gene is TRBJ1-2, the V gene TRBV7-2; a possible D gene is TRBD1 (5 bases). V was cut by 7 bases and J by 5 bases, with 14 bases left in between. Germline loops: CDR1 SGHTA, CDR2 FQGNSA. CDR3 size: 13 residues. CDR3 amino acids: CASTGRVRYGYTF. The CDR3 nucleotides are TGTGCCAGCACCGGCAGGGTGAGATATGGCTACACCTTC.

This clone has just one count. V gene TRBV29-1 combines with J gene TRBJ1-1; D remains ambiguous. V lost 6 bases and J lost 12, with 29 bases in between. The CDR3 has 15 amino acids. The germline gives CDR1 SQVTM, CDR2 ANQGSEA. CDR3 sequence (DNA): TGCAGCGTCGCGAATACTCCGACACTCCGATCGGCAACTTTCTTT. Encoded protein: CSVANTPTLRSATFF.

In DNA, the CDR3 is TGTGCCAGCAGCGTATACGCTAGCACAACCTACAATGAGCAGTTCTTC. It yields the protein CASSVYASTTYNEQFF. The gene calls are TRBV9 and TRBJ2-1, with D perhaps matching TRBD2 (5 bases). The CDR3 extends over 16 amino acids. Germline CDR1 SGDLS, CDR2 YYNGEE. The V end was cut by 1 base, the J end by 2 bases, with 13 bases between.